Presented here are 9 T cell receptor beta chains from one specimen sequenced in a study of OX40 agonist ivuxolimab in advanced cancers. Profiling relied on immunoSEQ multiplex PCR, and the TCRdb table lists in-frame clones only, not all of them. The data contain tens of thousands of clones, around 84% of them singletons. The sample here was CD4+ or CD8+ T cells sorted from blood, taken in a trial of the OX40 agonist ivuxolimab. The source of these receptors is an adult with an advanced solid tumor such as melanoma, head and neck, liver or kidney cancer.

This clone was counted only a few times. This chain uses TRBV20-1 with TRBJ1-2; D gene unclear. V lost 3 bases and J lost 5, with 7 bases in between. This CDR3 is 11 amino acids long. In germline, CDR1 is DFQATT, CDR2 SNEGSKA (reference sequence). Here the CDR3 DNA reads TGCAGTGCTAGGGTCACATATGGCTACACCTTC. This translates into CSARVTYGYTF.

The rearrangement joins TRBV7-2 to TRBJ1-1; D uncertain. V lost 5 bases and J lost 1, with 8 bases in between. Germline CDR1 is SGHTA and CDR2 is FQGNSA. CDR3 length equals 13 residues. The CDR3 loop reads CASSLRWNTEAFF. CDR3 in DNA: TGTGCCAGCAGCCTTCGGTGGAACACTGAAGCTTTCTTT.

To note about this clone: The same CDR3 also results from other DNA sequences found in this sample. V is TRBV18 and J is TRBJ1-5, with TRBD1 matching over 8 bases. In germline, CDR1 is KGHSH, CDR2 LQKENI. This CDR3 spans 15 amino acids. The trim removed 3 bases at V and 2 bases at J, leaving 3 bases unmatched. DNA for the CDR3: TGTGCCAGCTCACCCGACAGGGGAGGCAATCAGCCCCAGCATTTT. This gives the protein CASSPDRGGNQPQHF.

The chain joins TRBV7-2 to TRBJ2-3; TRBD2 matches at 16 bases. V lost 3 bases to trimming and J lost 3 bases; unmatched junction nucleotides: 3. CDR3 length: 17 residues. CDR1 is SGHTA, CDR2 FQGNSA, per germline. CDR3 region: CASSLGLAGGRTDTQYF. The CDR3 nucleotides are TGTGCCAGCAGCTTGGGACTAGCGGGGGGGCGGACAGATACGCAGTATTTT. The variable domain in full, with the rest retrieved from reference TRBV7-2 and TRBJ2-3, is GAGVSQSPSNKVTEKGKDVELRCDPISGHTALYWYRQSLGQGLEFLIYFQGNSAPDKSGLPSDRFSAERTGGSVSTLTIQRTQQEDSAVYLCASSLGLAGGRTDTQYFGPGTRLTVL.

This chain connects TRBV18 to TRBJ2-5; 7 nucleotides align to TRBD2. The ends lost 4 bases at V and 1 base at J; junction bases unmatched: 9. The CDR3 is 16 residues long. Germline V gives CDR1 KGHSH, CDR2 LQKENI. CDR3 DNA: TGTGCCAGCTCACGACTAGCTTATGGAGTCCAAGAGACCCAGTACTTC. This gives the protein CASSRLAYGVQETQYF. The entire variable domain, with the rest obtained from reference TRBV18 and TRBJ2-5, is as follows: NAGVMQNPRHLVRRRGQEARLRCSPMKGHSHVYWYRQLPEEGLKFMVYLQKENIIDESGMPKERFSAEFPKEGPSILRIQQVVRGDSAAYFCASSRLAYGVQETQYFGPGTRLLVL.

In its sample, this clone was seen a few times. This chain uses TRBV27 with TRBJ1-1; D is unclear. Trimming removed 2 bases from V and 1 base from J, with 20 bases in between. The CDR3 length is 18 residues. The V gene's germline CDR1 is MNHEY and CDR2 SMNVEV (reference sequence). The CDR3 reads CASSLRFPVRHTNTEAFF. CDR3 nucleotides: TGTGCCAGCAGTTTACGGTTTCCCGTTAGGCACACGAACACTGAAGCTTTCTTT.

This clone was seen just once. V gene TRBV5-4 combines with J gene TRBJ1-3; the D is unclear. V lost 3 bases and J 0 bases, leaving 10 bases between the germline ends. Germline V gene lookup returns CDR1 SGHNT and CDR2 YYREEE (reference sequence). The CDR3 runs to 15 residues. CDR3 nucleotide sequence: TGTGCCAGCAGCTCAAGACACCTCTCTGGAAACACCATATATTTT. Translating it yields CASSSRHLSGNTIYF. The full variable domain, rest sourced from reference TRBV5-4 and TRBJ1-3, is ETGVTQSPTHLIKTRGQQVTLRCSSQSGHNTVSWYQQALGQGPQFIFQYYREEENGRGNFPPRFSGLQFPNYSSELNVNALELDDSALYLCASSSRHLSGNTIYFGEGSWLTVV.

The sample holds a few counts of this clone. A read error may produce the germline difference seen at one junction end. CDR3 sequence: CASSPSSNNEQFF. CDR3 DNA sequence: TGTGCCAGCTCCCCGAGCTCCAACAATGAGCAGTTCTTC. The chain uses TRBV27 and TRBJ2-1; D is unclear. Germline CDR1 is MNHEY and CDR2 is SMNVEV (reference sequence). CDR3 length: 13 amino acids.

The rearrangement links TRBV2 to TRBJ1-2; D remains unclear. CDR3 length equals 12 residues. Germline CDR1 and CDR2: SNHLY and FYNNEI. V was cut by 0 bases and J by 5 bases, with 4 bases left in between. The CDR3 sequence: CASSEAKYGYTF. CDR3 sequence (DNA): TGTGCCAGCAGTGAAGCGAAGTATGGCTACACCTTC.